This TCR beta chain was sequenced for a study of beta chain features in type 1 diabetes. The germline V and J ends were trimmed by 3 bases and 5 bases, with 16 bases remaining between them. Germline V gene lookup returns CDR1 SGHAT and CDR2 FQNNGV. The CDR3 covers 15 residues. The authors reverse transcribed all of the isolated RNA, so sequencing captured expressed TCRB transcripts. Naive, central memory and regulatory T cell samples produced a mean of roughly 3.9 million reads. The protocol was immunoSEQ multiplex PCR, while the TCRdb copy is restricted to in-frame clones and leaves out a portion. The sample holds about 900,000 clones, 15% to 20% seen once. This clone was observed a few times.

This receptor was identified in a woman between 18 and 29 years old in good health. This chain joins TRBV11-2 and TRBJ2-5, with D tentatively TRBD2 (6 bases). The material sequenced was naive CD4+ T cells from blood. Here the CDR3 DNA reads TGTGCCAGCAGCTTTCTTGGGGCCGGGAGTGAGACCCAGTACTTC. This translates into CASSFLGAGSETQYF.